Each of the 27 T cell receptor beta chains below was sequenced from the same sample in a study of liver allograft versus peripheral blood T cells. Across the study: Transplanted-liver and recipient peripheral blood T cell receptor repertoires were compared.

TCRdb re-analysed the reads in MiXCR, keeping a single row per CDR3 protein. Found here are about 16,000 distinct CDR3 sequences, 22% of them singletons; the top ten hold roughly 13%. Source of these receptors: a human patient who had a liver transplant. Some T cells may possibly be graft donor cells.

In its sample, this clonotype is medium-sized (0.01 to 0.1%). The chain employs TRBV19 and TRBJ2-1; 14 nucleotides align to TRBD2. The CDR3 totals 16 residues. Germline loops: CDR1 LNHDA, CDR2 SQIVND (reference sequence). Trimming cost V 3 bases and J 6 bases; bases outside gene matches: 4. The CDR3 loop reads CASSIQGLAGVNEQFF. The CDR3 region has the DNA TGTGCCAGTAGTATCCAGGGACTAGCGGGAGTCAATGAGCAGTTCTTC.

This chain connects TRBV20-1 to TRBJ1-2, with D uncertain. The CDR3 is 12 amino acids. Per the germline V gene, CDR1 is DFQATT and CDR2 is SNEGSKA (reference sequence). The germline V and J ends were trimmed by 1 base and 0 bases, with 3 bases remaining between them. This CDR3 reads CSARVTNYGYTF. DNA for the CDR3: TGCAGTGCTAGAGTTACTAACTATGGCTACACCTTC.

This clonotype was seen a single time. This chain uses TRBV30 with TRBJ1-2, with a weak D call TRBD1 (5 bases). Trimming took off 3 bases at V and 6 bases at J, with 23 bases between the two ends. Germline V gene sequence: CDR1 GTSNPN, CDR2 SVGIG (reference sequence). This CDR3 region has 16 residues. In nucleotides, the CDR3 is TGTGCCTGGAGCCCCAGGTCGGGACCACTTTACGATGGCTACACCTTC. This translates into CAWSPRSGPLYDGYTF.

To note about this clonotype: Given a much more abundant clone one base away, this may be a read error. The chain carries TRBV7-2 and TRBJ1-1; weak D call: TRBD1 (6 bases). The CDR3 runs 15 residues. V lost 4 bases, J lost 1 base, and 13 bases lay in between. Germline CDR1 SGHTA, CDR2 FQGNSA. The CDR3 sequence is CASSSPGQRNTEAFF. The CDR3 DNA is TGTGCCAGCAGCTCCCCGGGACAAAGGAACACTGAAGCTTTCTTT.

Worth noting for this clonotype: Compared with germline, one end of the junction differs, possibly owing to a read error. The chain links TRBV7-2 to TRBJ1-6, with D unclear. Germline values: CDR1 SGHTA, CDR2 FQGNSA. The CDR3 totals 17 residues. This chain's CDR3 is CASSLVPRPTRGSPLHF. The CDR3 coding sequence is TGTGCCAGCAGTTTAGTCCCGAGGCCGACTCGCGGTTCACCCCTCCACTTT.

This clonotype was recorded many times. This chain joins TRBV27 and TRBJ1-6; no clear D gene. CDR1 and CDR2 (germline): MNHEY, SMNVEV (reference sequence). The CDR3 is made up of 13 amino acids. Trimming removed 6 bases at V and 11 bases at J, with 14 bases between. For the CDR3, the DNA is TGTGCCAGCAGCCCGGCCGGCAGTACACCCCTCCACTTT. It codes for CASSPAGSTPLHF.

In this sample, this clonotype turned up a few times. The chain's CDR3 is CASKGTGGRQPQHF. The CDR3 region has the DNA TGTGCCAGTAAGGGGACAGGGGGTCGTCAGCCCCAGCATTTT. The chain joins TRBV19 to TRBJ1-5; 11 positions agree with TRBD1. The V gene's germline CDR1 is LNHDA and CDR2 SQIVND (reference sequence). The V and J ends lost 7 bases and 6 bases, in that order; junction bases with no gene match: 5. The CDR3 runs to 14 residues.

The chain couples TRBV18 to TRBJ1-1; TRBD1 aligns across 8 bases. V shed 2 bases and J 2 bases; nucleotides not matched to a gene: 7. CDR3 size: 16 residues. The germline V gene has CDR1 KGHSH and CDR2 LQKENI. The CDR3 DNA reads TGTGCCAGCTCACCAAGGGCAGGGGGCACCAACACTGAAGCTTTCTTT. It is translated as CASSPRAGGTNTEAFF.

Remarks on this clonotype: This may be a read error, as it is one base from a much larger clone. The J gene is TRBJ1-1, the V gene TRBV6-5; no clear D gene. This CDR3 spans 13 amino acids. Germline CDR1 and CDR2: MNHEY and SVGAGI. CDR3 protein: CASRYSVGTEAFF. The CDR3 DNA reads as TGTGCCAGCAGATACTCGGTCGGCACTGAAGCTTTCTTT.

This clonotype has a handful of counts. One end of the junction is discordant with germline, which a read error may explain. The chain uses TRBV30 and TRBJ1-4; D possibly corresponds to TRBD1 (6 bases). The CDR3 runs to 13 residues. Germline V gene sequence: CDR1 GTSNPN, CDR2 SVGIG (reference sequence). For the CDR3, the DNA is TGTGCTGTCTCACAGGGACCTTATGAGAAACTGTTTTTT. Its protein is CAVSQGPYEKLFF.

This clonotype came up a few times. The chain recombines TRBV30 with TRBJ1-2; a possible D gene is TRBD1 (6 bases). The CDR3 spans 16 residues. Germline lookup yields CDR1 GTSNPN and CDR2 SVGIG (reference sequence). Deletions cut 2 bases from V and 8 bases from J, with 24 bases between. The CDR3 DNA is TGTGCCTGGAGTCCAGGGGCCTTTATTCCGTCGGAGGGCTACACCTTC. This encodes CAWSPGAFIPSEGYTF.

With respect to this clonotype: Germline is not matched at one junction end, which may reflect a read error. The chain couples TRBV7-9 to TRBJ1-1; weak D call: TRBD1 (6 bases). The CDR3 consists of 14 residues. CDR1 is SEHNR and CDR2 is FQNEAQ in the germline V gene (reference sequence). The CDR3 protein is CASSPTTGNTEDFF. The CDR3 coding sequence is TGTGCCAGCAGCCCCACCACAGGGAACACTGAAGATTTCTTT.

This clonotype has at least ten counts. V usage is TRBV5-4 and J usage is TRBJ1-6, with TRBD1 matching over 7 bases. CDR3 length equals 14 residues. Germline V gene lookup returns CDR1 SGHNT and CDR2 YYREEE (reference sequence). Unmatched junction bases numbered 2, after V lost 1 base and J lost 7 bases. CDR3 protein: CASSLRQGNSPLHF. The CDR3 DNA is TGTGCCAGCAGCTTGAGACAGGGAAATTCACCCCTCCACTTT.

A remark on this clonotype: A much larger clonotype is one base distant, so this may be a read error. CDR3 residues: CASCESGDTQYF. In DNA form, the CDR3 reads TGTGCCAGCTGTGAATCGGGGGATACGCAGTATTTT. The rearrangement uses TRBV6-1 and TRBJ2-3; D is possibly TRBD2 (5 bases). The CDR3 sequence is 12 residues long. Germline V gives CDR1 MNHNS, CDR2 SASEGT.

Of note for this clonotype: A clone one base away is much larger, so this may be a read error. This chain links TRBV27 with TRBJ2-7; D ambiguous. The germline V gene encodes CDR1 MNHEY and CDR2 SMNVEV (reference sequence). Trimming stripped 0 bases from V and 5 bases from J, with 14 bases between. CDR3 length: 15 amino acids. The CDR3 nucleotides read TGTGCCAGCAGTTTATCGCCCAACCCGGACCACGAGCAGTACTTC. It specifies CASSLSPNPDHEQYF.

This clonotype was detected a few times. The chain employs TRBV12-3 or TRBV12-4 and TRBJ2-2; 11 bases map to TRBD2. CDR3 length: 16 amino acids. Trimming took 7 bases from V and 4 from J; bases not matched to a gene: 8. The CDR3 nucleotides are TGTGCCAGCACCTCGACTAGCGGGATGTTCACCGGGGAGCTGTTTTTT. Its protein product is CASTSTSGMFTGELFF.

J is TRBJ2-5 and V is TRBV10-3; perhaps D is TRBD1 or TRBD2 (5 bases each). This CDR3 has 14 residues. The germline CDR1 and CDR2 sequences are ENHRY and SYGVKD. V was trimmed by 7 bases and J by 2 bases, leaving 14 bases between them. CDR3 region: CAIKDSRGQETQYF. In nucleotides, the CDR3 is TGTGCCATCAAAGACTCGAGGGGTCAAGAGACCCAGTACTTC.

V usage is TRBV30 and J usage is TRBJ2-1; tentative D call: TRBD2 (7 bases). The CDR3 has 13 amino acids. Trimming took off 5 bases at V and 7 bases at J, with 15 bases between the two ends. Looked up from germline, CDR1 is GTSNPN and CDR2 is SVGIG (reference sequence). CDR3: CAWEGGGRNEQFF. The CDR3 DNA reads TGTGCCTGGGAGGGGGGAGGGCGGAATGAGCAGTTCTTC. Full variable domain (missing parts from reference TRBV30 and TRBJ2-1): SQTIHQWPATLVQPVGSPLSLECTVEGTSNPNLYWYRQAAGRGLQLLFYSVGIGQISSEVPQNLSASRPQDRQFILSSKKLLLSDSGFYLCAWEGGGRNEQFFGPGTRLTVL.

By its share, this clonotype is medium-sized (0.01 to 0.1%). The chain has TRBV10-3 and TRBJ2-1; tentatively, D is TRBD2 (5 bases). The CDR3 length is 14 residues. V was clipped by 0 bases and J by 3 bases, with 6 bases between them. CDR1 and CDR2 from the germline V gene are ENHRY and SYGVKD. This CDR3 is CAISESDFYNEQFF. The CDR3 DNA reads TGTGCCATCAGTGAGTCGGACTTCTACAATGAGCAGTTCTTC.

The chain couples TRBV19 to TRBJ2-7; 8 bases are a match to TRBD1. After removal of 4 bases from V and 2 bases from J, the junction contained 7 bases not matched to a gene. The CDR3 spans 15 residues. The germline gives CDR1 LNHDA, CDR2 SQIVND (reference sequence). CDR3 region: CASSTTGTGPYEQYF. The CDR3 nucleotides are TGTGCCAGTAGTACCACCGGGACAGGACCCTACGAGCAGTACTTC.

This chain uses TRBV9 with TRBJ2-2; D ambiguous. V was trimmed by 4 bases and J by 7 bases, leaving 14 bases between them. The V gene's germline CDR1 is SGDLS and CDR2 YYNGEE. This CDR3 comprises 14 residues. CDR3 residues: CASSPQAAVGELFF. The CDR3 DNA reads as TGTGCCAGCAGCCCCCAGGCTGCGGTCGGGGAGCTGTTTTTT.

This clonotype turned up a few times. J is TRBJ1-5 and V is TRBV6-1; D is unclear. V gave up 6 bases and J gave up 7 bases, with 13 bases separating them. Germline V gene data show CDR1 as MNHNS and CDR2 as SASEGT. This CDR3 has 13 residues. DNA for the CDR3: TGTGCCAGCAGCCCCCCAGGTTCGCAGCCCCAGCATTTT. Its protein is CASSPPGSQPQHF.

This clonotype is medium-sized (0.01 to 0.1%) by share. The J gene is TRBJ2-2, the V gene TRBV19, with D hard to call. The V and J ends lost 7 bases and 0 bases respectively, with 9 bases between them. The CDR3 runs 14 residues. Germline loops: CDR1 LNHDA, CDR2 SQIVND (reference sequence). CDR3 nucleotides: TGTGCCAGTACCGACGGCGCGAACACCGGGGAGCTGTTTTTT. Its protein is CASTDGANTGELFF.

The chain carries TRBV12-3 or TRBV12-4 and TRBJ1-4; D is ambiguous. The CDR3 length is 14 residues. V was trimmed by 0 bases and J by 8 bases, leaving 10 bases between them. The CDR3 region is CASSLAGGEEKLFF. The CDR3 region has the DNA TGTGCCAGCAGTTTAGCGGGCGGGGAGGAAAAACTGTTTTTT.

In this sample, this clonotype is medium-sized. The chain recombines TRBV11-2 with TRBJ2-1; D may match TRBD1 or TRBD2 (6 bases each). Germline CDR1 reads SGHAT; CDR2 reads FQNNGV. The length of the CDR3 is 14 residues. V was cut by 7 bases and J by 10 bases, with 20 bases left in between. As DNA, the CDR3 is TGTGCCAGCACCAAAGGGGGGCCCGGCCACGAGCAGTTCTTC. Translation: CASTKGGPGHEQFF.

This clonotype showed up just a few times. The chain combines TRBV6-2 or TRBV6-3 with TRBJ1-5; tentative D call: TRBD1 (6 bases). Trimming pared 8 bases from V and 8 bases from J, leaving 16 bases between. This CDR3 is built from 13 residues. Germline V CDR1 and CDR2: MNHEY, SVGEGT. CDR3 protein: CASQDRFVEPQHF. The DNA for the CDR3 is TGTGCCAGCCAAGACAGGTTCGTCGAGCCCCAGCATTTT.

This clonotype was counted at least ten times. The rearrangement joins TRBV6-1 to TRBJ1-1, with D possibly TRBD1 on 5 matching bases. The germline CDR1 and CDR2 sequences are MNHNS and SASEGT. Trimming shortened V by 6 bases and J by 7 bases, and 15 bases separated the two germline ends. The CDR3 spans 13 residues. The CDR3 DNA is TGTGCCAGCAGACCTAGGGACGGGGTTGAAGCTTTCTTT. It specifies CASRPRDGVEAFF.